This T cell receptor beta chain came from a study of shared clonotypes between healthy human individuals (TCRdb year 2020). With respect to the entire study: A few men and two women, aged 18 to 49 years, made up the cohort. For each donor, three plates each were used for CD4 naive and CD4 memory, two plates were used for CD8 naive, and one plate was used for CD8 memory. Different laboratories and diverse techniques were used to prepare libraries and sequence TCR repertoires, to increase sequencing depth and limit assay-specific biases. To estimate repertoire size and how much clonotypes are shared between individuals, the study performed deep sequencing of blood TCR repertoires from a few healthy adults. Between about 0.9 and 9 billion PBMCs per donor were obtained by leukapheresis. What the work shows at the level of the full study, not this receptor alone: Rarefaction of sorted-subset datasets indicated incomplete sequencing despite the large sequencing depth. The genetic and exposure-history diversity represented was limited by the small number of donors. Pairwise subsampling led to the expectation that sequencing depth would affect the degree of clonotype sharing among donors. Compared with non-shared clonotypes, clonotypes shared by all four sorted-subset donors had higher generation probabilities. Larger estimated clonotype richness was generally found for naive subsets than for memory subsets. Only blood was sampled, and tissue TCR repertoires likely differ from those in blood. Sharing across a handful of donors was observed for 4.5% to 6.5% of naive CD4, 3% to 4% of naive CD8, 2% to 2.5% of memory CD4, and roughly 0.4% of memory CD8 clonotypes.

V is pared back by 1 base and J by 0 bases, with 6 bases lying between the germline termini. The CDR3 runs 15 amino acids, cysteine and phenylalanine included. Here the CDR3 DNA is all that survives: 45 bases in frame from base 1. Per the germline V gene (reference sequence), SEHNR is the CDR1 and FQNEAQ is the CDR2. Using the deep immunoSEQ assay, multiplex PCR amplified TCR CDR3 regions from genomic DNA. For each cell subset, the extracted genomic DNA was distributed evenly across all wells of several immunoSEQ 96-well plates, and each plate served as one replicate. For sorted subsets, approximately 210 ng of genomic DNA, equivalent to roughly 30,000 T cell genomes, went into each replicate PCR. Purified libraries were measured with a Qubit 3.0 fluorometer, size-checked on a Bioanalyzer 2100, and measured again with the KAPA Library Quantification kit. Every immunoSEQ 96-well plate was sequenced on a separate single-read 150-cycle Illumina NextSeq 550 flow cell. The original methods were these. Because only junctional sequences without quality scores were contained in the immunoSEQ output, filtering matching that applied to full-length reads could not be performed. Sequences were annotated with PyIR, a Python wrapper for IgBLAST v1.9, using IMGT germline references to assign V/J genes and CDR3. Reads were filtered out if the reads had weak V/J assignments (E-value above 1e-6), no CDR3, stop codons, out-of-frame junctions, or ambiguous translated residues. V3J clonotypes were defined by identical inferred V gene, J gene, and CDR3 amino acid sequence. The percentage overlap between two repertoires was calculated by dividing the number of shared unique clonotypes by the size of the smaller repertoire. RTK rarefaction, the Chao1 estimator, and Recon v2.1 estimates of unobserved clonotypes were used to assess repertoire richness. OLGA was used to compute generation probabilities for all TCRbeta clonotypes that the gDNA method yielded from several donors. Imported from immuneACCESS, the table was reduced by TCRdb to in-frame sequences with V and J called. These copies leave out some clones; in studies compared against another copy, an unresolved V gene accounts for under half, and the cause of the remainder is not known. V and J calls and clone size are as listed in that table; D and trimming were resolved from the DNA. For this sample there are roughly 2.2 million clones; 85% to 95% appear just once. The ten biggest clones cover 0.39% of the sample.

As for this clone: The target of this receptor is not known. The input lacks base qualities; no much larger clone sits a single base away.

Donors were healthy HIV-negative adults with no recently reported acute infections or vaccinations. Only Caucasian adults living in Nashville, Tennessee, USA were represented among the donors. Magnetic negative selection was used to enrich CD4+ T cells, after which naive cells were positively selected on CD45RA and the negative fraction became the memory subset. Blood was obtained by leukapheresis, after which PBMCs were separated by Ficoll-Histopaque density gradient centrifugation and cryopreserved in liquid nitrogen vapor phase. Purity and quantity of every magnetically sorted T cell population were checked by analytical flow cytometry. From each sorted fraction, genomic DNA was isolated and quantified by UV absorbance on a Nanodrop 2000c.

This receptor chain uses TRBV7-9 and TRBJ1-4, with the D gene too uncertain to name. The sample taken for sequencing was naive CD4+ T cells from PBMCs. According to the study, the label for this sample's cell subset or site signals: CD45RA+ positively selected. This receptor was taken from a man aged 18 to 29 in good health. Some clones in this sample may be carry-over from other donors' samples. The CDR3 protein sequence reads: CASSLVRSTNEKLFF. The bases are TGTGCCAGCAGCTTAGTACGCTCAACTAATGAAAAACTGTTTTTT.